This T cell receptor beta chain was captured by sequencing in a study of blood T cell repertoires in COVID-19 (dated by TCRdb to 2020 to 2022). Study-level background: Samples from collaborators originated in the United States, Italy and Spain and spanned both the acute and convalescent phases of COVID-19. A freely available public database, intended as a resource for researchers studying the immune response to SARS-CoV-2, is where the repertoires were released. The dataset comprised deeply sampled blood TCRbeta repertoires from subjects exposed to, actively infected with, or recovered from COVID-19. Sample metadata almost always included a de-identified subject ID, COVID-19 status, age in years and sex. The prospective study material was composed of cDNA or gDNA derived from T cells, B-cell-depleted T cells, or PBMCs. The samples were drawn from two sources: the first 160 participants of the ongoing ImmuneRACE study, and approximately 1,300 subjects contributed by 6 global collaborators. Where available, HLA class I and class II types were obtained from metadata supplied by the sample provider rather than from assay-based typing. Study-wide conclusions, independent of this receptor: How much clinical and demographic metadata was included differed by source and by participant, and the metadata was provided uncurated.

TCRbeta CDR3 regions were amplified from genomic DNA by means of the immunoSEQ Assay, a bias-controlled multiplex PCR. Per the original workflow: Nucleated cell counts per sample were estimated from amplification of reference gene primers within the assay. Sequence reads were collapsed and filtered to measure the absolute abundance of every unique TCRbeta CDR3 rearrangement. For each sample, productive Simpson clonality was calculated as the square root of Simpson's diversity index over productive rearrangements. The table was pulled from immuneACCESS by TCRdb, which kept in-frame rearrangements only. Such tables lose some clones; where checked, under half of the loss comes from unresolved V genes, and the rest has no known cause. V and J calls and clone size are given by that table; D and trimming were obtained from the DNA. In all, the sample holds around 430,000 clones, and approximately 87% of those were seen once. Around 9.3% of the sample belongs to the ten largest clones.

Participants in the prospective study were aged about 18 to 95 years, lived in approximately 26 United States geographic areas, and enrolled through a virtual design. To assign participants to cohorts, the prospective study relied on clinical history that participants themselves reported in a screening survey and a study questionnaire. Recovered participants in ImmuneRACE Cohort 3 were defined by two consecutive negative NP/OP PCR tests, clearance by a healthcare professional, or resolution of symptoms. Mobile phlebotomists in the prospective study collected whole blood, serum and a nasopharyngeal or oropharyngeal swab from every participant. Prospective study participants could optionally give additional blood draws and questionnaires over a roughly two-month period. Before DNA extraction, blood samples from the prospective study were shipped at room temperature or frozen. Reading from cysteine to phenylalanine, the CDR3 counts 16 amino acids. Just CDR3 DNA is preserved here, 48 bases in frame from base 1. The germline V end is reduced by 4 bases and the J end by 1 base; junction bases left unmatched: 8. In the germline V gene (reference sequence), CDR1 corresponds to SEHNR and CDR2 to FQNEAQ.

A note on this clone: Its binding antigen is unknown. Qualities for individual bases were not recorded, and no much larger clone is one base off.

The receptor comes from a woman between 50 and 59 years old who had recovered from COVID-19. The chain is encoded by TRBV7-9 joined to TRBJ1-1, and TRBD1 aligns with 8 junction nucleotides. Material for sequencing was PBMCs or T cells enriched from blood (not recorded which). In nucleotide form, the sequence is TGTGCCAGCAGCTCGCCGATAGGGACAGGGAACACTGAAGCTTTCTTT. Translated, it reads CASSSPIGTGNTEAFF.